This T cell receptor (beta chain) stems from a study of spatial heterogeneity in lung cancer. About the study: Follow-up PBMC specimens underwent sequencing when available; their median timing was roughly two years after resection. Detected sequences consistently included more beta-chain ones than alpha-chain ones. Study observations and caveats: Blood carried ubiquitous expanded tumor TCRs more at resection than follow-up.

Time point here: blood at routine non-recurrence follow-up after resection. This clonotype appeared many times. Its antigen remains unknown. MiXCR, applied by TCRdb to the 5' RACE reads, yields one record per CDR3 protein. In the table there are just over 70,000 distinct CDR3 sequences, approximately 8.9% of which are singletons. Germline-derived CDR1 and CDR2 are MDHEN and SYDVKM. The CDR3 sequence is 15 residues long. Trimming cost V 2 bases and J 4 bases, with 14 bases left between them. This sequence was found in a female donor with early-stage non-small cell lung cancer. Sequencing used PBMCs, obtained at follow-up. The V call is TRBV28, the J call TRBJ1-1; D gene ambiguous. This CDR3 is CASSLGYLRPTEAFF. Written as DNA, the CDR3 is TGTGCCAGCAGTTTAGGCTATCTTAGGCCCACTGAAGCTTTCTTT.